The next 26 T cell receptor beta chains were all read from a single sample in a study of post-analysis software for immune sequencing data. Study-level findings and limits: Elevated frequency relative to controls characterized a handful of TRBV segments in patients, TRBV5-6, TRBV5-1 and TRBV20-1 among them.

These receptors lack a known antigen. Tagging with unique molecular identifiers was a feature of the TCR beta cDNA libraries. TCRdb fed the PCR reads into MiXCR, producing one record per CDR3 protein. The sample lists about 540,000 distinct CDR3 sequences, approximately 34% occurring once. Sequencing used blood. These receptors came from a girl younger than 18 with multiple sclerosis.

The chain joins TRBV6-6 to TRBJ1-1, with 7 bases fitting TRBD1. This CDR3 region has 14 residues. V lost 9 bases to trimming and J lost 0 bases; unmatched junction nucleotides: 7. CDR1 MNHNY and CDR2 SVGAGI come from the germline V gene (reference sequence). The CDR3 DNA is TGTGCCAGTGGGACAGCGAACATGAACACTGAAGCTTTCTTT. It specifies CASGTANMNTEAFF.

The chain is built from TRBV5-5 and TRBJ1-2, with D tentatively TRBD1 (6 bases). V dropped 2 bases and J dropped 4 bases, with 15 bases sitting between them. CDR3 length: 15 residues. Germline lookup yields CDR1 SGHKS and CDR2 YYEKEE (reference sequence). The CDR3 reads CASSLTGSGPYGYTF. Written as DNA, the CDR3 is TGTGCCAGCAGCTTAACAGGGTCCGGCCCCTATGGCTACACCTTC.

The sample holds a few counts of this clonotype. V and J are TRBV29-1 and TRBJ2-1, with a possible D match to TRBD1 (6 bases). Germline CDR1 reads SQVTM; CDR2 reads ANQGSEA. Trimming removed 2 bases at V and 12 bases at J, with 11 bases between. There are 11 residues in the CDR3. The DNA for the CDR3 is TGCAGCGTTGAAACAGGGTCGGTGCAGTTCTTC. Translation: CSVETGSVQFF.

The CDR3 DNA reads as TGTGCCAGCAGCCCCAATACGGACACCGAGCAGTACTTC. Translated, it gives CASSPNTDTEQYF. V and J are TRBV11-2 and TRBJ2-5, with D possibly matching TRBD1 (5 bases). The J call may not be correct, given that the DNA end is closer to TRBJ2-7. Germline V gene sequence: CDR1 SGHAT, CDR2 FQNNGV. There are 13 residues in the CDR3.

This clonotype occurred a few times. The rearrangement uses TRBV3-1 and TRBJ2-5; 7 nucleotides line up with TRBD2. Trimming took 1 base from V and 3 from J; bases not matched to a gene: 17. CDR3 length: 19 residues. Germline CDR1 and CDR2: LGHDT and YNNKEL (reference sequence). CDR3 sequence: CASSQARPILAGVKETQYF. In DNA, the CDR3 is TGTGCCAGCAGCCAAGCCCGCCCTATTCTGGCGGGGGTGAAAGAGACCCAGTACTTC.

The chain uses TRBV29-1 and TRBJ2-5; tentative D call: TRBD2 (6 bases). Per germline, CDR1 SQVTM and CDR2 ANQGSEA. CDR3 length: 13 residues. Trimming took 7 bases from V and 5 from J, leaving 17 bases between them. The chain's CDR3 is CSGGGSSRETQYF. DNA of the CDR3: TGCAGCGGTGGGGGGAGTAGCCGTGAGACCCAGTACTTC.

This clonotype was counted only a few times. The CDR3 is CAISTQGSQPQHF. The DNA of the CDR3 is TGTGCCATCAGTACCCAGGGGAGTCAGCCCCAGCATTTT. V usage is TRBV10-3 and J usage is TRBJ1-5; D perhaps matches TRBD1 (6 bases). CDR3 length: 13 residues. Looked up from germline, CDR1 is ENHRY and CDR2 is SYGVKD. V was pared by 5 bases and J by 6 bases, with 11 bases between.

This clonotype was counted only a few times. The V and J genes are TRBV10-3 and TRBJ2-7, with D possibly matching TRBD2 (5 bases). V dropped 4 bases and J dropped 6 bases, with 7 bases sitting between them. The CDR3 extends over 11 amino acids. Germline V gives CDR1 ENHRY, CDR2 SYGVKD. CDR3 coding DNA: TGTGCCATCAGTGTACGGGGCGAGCAGTACTTC. It is translated as CAISVRGEQYF.

The chain recombines TRBV28 with TRBJ1-5, with TRBD1 identical over 10 bases. The CDR3 totals 16 residues. Germline values: CDR1 MDHEN, CDR2 SYDVKM. V trimming: 4 bases; J trimming: 2 bases; junction bases outside the gene matches: 5. As DNA, the CDR3 is TGTGCCAGCAGTTCCTGGACAGGGGGTGGCAATCAGCCCCAGCATTTT. Protein sequence: CASSSWTGGGNQPQHF. The full variable domain, rest sourced from reference TRBV28 and TRBJ1-5, is DVKVTQSSRYLVKRTGEKVFLECVQDMDHENMFWYRQDPGLGLRLIYFSYDVKMKEKGDIPEGYSVSREKKERFSLILESASTNQTSMYLCASSSWTGGGNQPQHFGDGTRLSIL.

This clonotype was observed a handful of times. This chain uses TRBV9 with TRBJ1-3; unclear D gene. V dropped 0 bases and J dropped 2 bases, with 15 bases sitting between them. The CDR3 has 17 residues. The germline gives CDR1 SGDLS, CDR2 YYNGEE. CDR3 in amino acids: CASSVAQASVAGNTIYF. DNA for the CDR3: TGTGCCAGCAGCGTAGCCCAGGCATCGGTAGCTGGAAACACCATATATTTT.

The sample holds a few counts of this clonotype. The rearrangement links TRBV3-1 to TRBJ2-7, with a weak D call TRBD1 (6 bases). The CDR3 is 13 residues long. Trimming pared 4 bases from V and 3 bases from J, leaving 10 bases between. The V gene's germline CDR1 is LGHDT and CDR2 YNNKEL (reference sequence). The CDR3 DNA sequence: TGTGCCAGCAGCCCCAGGGGAGTCTACGAGCAGTACTTC. This sequence encodes CASSPRGVYEQYF.

Here the CDR3 reads CASSVWGGGLGGYTF. The CDR3, as DNA: TGTGCCAGCAGTGTGTGGGGCGGAGGGCTGGGAGGCTACACCTTC. The chain links TRBV12-3 or TRBV12-4 to TRBJ1-2; TRBD1 is a possible D gene (5 bases). The CDR3 spans 15 residues. Trimming removed 5 bases at V and 8 bases at J, with 21 bases between.

Only a few counts were recorded for this clonotype. The chain couples TRBV7-2 to TRBJ2-2; D gene uncertain. The CDR3 consists of 12 residues. Germline values: CDR1 SGHTA, CDR2 FQGNSA. V lost 1 base to trimming and J lost 8 bases, with 5 bases between them. Here the CDR3 reads CASSLGAGELFF. DNA of the CDR3: TGTGCCAGCAGCTTAGGGGCTGGGGAGCTGTTTTTT.

This clonotype has only a few counts. The chain combines TRBV20-1 with TRBJ2-6; TRBD1 agrees at 8 bases. The CDR3 covers 18 residues. CDR1 and CDR2 from the germline V gene are DFQATT and SNEGSKA (reference sequence). After removal of 2 bases from V and 0 bases from J, the junction contained 9 bases not matched to a gene. DNA for the CDR3: TGCAGTGCTAGACCTCGACAGGGGACCTCCTCTGGGGCCAACGTCCTGACTTTC. This encodes CSARPRQGTSSGANVLTF.

The V and J genes are TRBV5-6 and TRBJ2-5, with D perhaps matching TRBD2 (5 bases). The germline V gene encodes CDR1 SGHDT and CDR2 YYEEEE. The V end was cut by 6 bases, the J end by 5 bases, with 26 bases between. The CDR3 spans 17 residues. CDR3 coding DNA: TGTGCCAGCACCCTTCTGGTGGCGGCTAAAAGAGGGGAGACCCAGTACTTC. It specifies CASTLLVAAKRGETQYF.

This chain uses TRBV12-5 with TRBJ2-5; 7 positions match TRBD2. This CDR3 has 15 amino acids. Trimming cost V 2 bases and J 1 base; bases outside gene matches: 4. Germline V gives CDR1 LGHNT, CDR2 FRNRAP. CDR3 region: CASGLNPSGQETQYF. The CDR3 DNA sequence: TGTGCTAGTGGTTTGAACCCTAGCGGCCAAGAGACCCAGTACTTC.

The rearrangement joins TRBV10-1 to TRBJ2-5; TRBD2 agrees at 7 bases. The CDR3 totals 16 residues. J lost 4 bases, V lost 2 bases, and 10 bases had no gene match. The V gene's germline CDR1 is WNHNN and CDR2 SYGVQD (reference sequence). CDR3 DNA: TGCGCCAGCAGTGAGAGACCAGCGGGGAGTGGAGAGACCCAGTACTTC. As protein: CASSERPAGSGETQYF.

The chain links TRBV3-1 to TRBJ2-1, with 7 nucleotides matching TRBD1. V trimming: 0 bases; J trimming: 4 bases; junction bases outside the gene matches: 3. The CDR3 is made up of 15 amino acids. Germline values: CDR1 LGHDT, CDR2 YNNKEL (reference sequence). The CDR3 DNA follows: TGTGCCAGCAGCCAAGAACCGGGACAGTACAATGAGCAGTTCTTC. It specifies CASSQEPGQYNEQFF.

The J gene is TRBJ1-6, the V gene TRBV6-5; the D is unclear. The germline V gene encodes CDR1 MNHEY and CDR2 SVGAGI. The CDR3 extends over 13 amino acids. The CDR3 here is CVTQRSYNSPLHF. CDR3 coding DNA: TGTGTGACCCAACGCAGCTATAATTCACCCCTCCACTTT.

This rearrangement joins TRBV4-1 to TRBJ2-3; D perhaps matches TRBD2 (6 bases). Per germline, CDR1 MGHRA and CDR2 YSYEKL. Trimming removed 4 bases from V and 0 bases from J, with 17 bases in between. The CDR3 has 17 residues. CDR3 bases: TGCGCCAGCAGCCTCCCCCGGGCGGGGATAAGCACAGATACGCAGTATTTT. It encodes CASSLPRAGISTDTQYF.

The chain links TRBV25-1 to TRBJ1-6, with TRBD1 as a possible D gene (5 bases). The V end was cut by 6 bases, the J end by 7 bases, with 13 bases between. The CDR3 spans 14 residues. CDR1 and CDR2 from the germline V gene are MGHDK and SYGVNS. CDR3 amino acids: CASRAEGMNSPLHF. The CDR3 DNA follows: TGTGCCAGCAGGGCCGAGGGGATGAATTCACCCCTCCACTTT.

This clonotype has just a few counts. The V and J genes are TRBV7-9 and TRBJ2-3; a possible D gene is TRBD1 (6 bases). The CDR3 sequence is 14 residues long. Trimming removed 4 bases at V and 3 bases at J, with 11 bases between. Germline values: CDR1 SEHNR, CDR2 FQNEAQ (reference sequence). Written as DNA, the CDR3 is TGTGCCAGCAGCTCTACGCAGGGGACAGATACGCAGTATTTT. It yields the protein CASSSTQGTDTQYF.

The rearrangement uses TRBV20-1 and TRBJ1-2; D is perhaps TRBD1 (6 bases). The CDR3 covers 13 residues. The V end lost 0 bases, the J end lost 8 bases, and 13 bases lay between the germline ends. The V gene's germline CDR1 is DFQATT and CDR2 SNEGSKA (reference sequence). The CDR3: CSARDLGGGGYTF. The CDR3 region has the DNA TGCAGTGCTAGAGATCTAGGGGGTGGCGGCTACACCTTC.

This clonotype appeared a few times. This chain joins TRBV7-2 and TRBJ2-3; the D gene is possibly TRBD2 (6 bases). The length of the CDR3 is 15 residues. From germline, CDR1 is SGHTA and CDR2 FQGNSA. V was clipped by 5 bases and J by 2 bases, with 14 bases between them. CDR3 protein: CASSPEGSSTDTQYF. Written as DNA, the CDR3 is TGTGCCAGCAGCCCGGAGGGCAGTTCCACAGATACGCAGTATTTT.

This clonotype was detected once. The rearrangement uses TRBV3-1 and TRBJ2-5, with D tentatively TRBD2 (7 bases). This CDR3 is 15 amino acids long. Germline V lookup: CDR1 LGHDT, CDR2 YNNKEL (reference sequence). V was pared by 1 base and J by 5 bases, with 14 bases between. CDR3 loop: CASSQVRGGGETQYF. The CDR3 DNA is TGTGCCAGCAGCCAAGTGAGGGGGGGCGGTGAGACCCAGTACTTC.

J is TRBJ2-1 and V is TRBV19; TRBD1 matches at 8 bases. From germline, CDR1 is LNHDA and CDR2 SQIVND (reference sequence). The CDR3 has 15 amino acids. J gave up 2 bases and V 7 bases, and 7 bases lay outside the gene matches. The DNA for the CDR3 is TGTGCCAGTACCACCGGGACAGGTACCTACAATGAGCAGTTCTTC. It codes for CASTTGTGTYNEQFF.